The clone carrying this TCR beta chain showed up many times. What it recognizes is unknown. The record originates from a study of breast tumors, draining lymph nodes, adjacent tissues. The lymph nodes were axillary draining lymph nodes from breast cancer patients. Broader study findings: Tumors had less TCR diversity than lymph nodes, more than nontumor tissue.

Trimming removed 3 bases from V and 0 bases from J, with 3 bases in between. There are 14 residues in the CDR3. From the multiplex PCR reads, TCRdb called clonotypes with MiXCR, one entry per CDR3 protein. There are some 170,000 distinct CDR3 sequences in the sample; around a third occur only once, and more than 3.5% lies in the top ten. This sequence joins TRBV12-3 or TRBV12-4 and TRBJ2-6; no definite D call. This TCR derives from a female donor with breast cancer. Some clones in this sample may be carry-over from other donors' samples. The source material was axillary lymph node tissue. The CDR3 bases are TGTGCCAGCAGTTTGAGCTCTGGGGCCAACGTCCTGACTTTC. Its translation is CASSLSSGANVLTF.